This is a list of T cell receptor beta chains from one sample in a study of OX40 agonist ivuxolimab in advanced cancers. Profiling relied on immunoSEQ multiplex PCR, and the TCRdb table lists in-frame clones only, not all of them. This sample has some 69,000 clones, with roughly nine tenths found just once. This sample comprised CD4+ or CD8+ T cells sorted from blood, obtained in a trial of the OX40 agonist ivuxolimab. These receptors were collected from an adult with an advanced solid tumor such as melanoma, head and neck, liver or kidney cancer. CDR3s include the opening cysteine and the closing phenylalanine or tryptophan. The D gene is left open where the match is weak.

j_gene: TRBJ1-1; d_gene: TRBD1; v_gene: TRBV19; CDR3nt: TGTGCCAGTAGTCCTCCCGGGACAGGGTTCCTGTACACTGAAGCTTTCTTT; CDR3aa: CASSPPGTGFLYTEAFF
j_gene: TRBJ1-1; d_gene: NA; v_gene: TRBV19; CDR3nt: TGTGCCAGTAGTATGGACCGGGCGAACACTGAAGCTTTCTTT; CDR3aa: CASSMDRANTEAFF
j_gene: TRBJ2-3; d_gene: NA; v_gene: TRBV7-3; CDR3nt: TGTGCCAGCAGCCCAAGAGCACTAGCAGTAACAGATACGCAGTATTTT; CDR3aa: CASSPRALAVTDTQYF
j_gene: TRBJ2-1; d_gene: NA; v_gene: TRBV7-8; CDR3nt: TGTGCCAGCAGCTTAAAGCAACCCTGGCCAGGCTCCTACAATGAGCAGTTCTTC; CDR3aa: CASSLKQPWPGSYNEQFF
j_gene: TRBJ2-7; d_gene: NA; v_gene: TRBV7-3; CDR3nt: TGTGCCAGCAGCCCAGGGCAGGGGACCTACGAGCAGTACTTC; CDR3aa: CASSPGQGTYEQYF
j_gene: TRBJ2-7; d_gene: NA; v_gene: TRBV7-9; CDR3nt: TGTGCCAGCAGCTTTGGAGGGGCGAAGGAGCAGTACTTC; CDR3aa: CASSFGGAKEQYF
j_gene: TRBJ2-3; d_gene: TRBD2; v_gene: TRBV4-1; CDR3nt: TGCGCCAGCAGCAAAGGACTAGCGGGAGGTGGTACGCAGTATTTT; CDR3aa: CASSKGLAGGGTQYF
j_gene: TRBJ2-3; d_gene: NA; v_gene: TRBV5-4; CDR3nt: TGTGCCAGCAGCTTAGGACAAAGCGCAGCAGATACGCAGTATTTT; CDR3aa: CASSLGQSAADTQYF
j_gene: TRBJ1-5; d_gene: NA; v_gene: TRBV7-8; CDR3nt: TGTGCCAGCAGCTTAGGTGGGGGGACTGGGGGATTTCAGCCCCAGCATTTT; CDR3aa: CASSLGGGTGGFQPQHF
j_gene: TRBJ2-1; d_gene: NA; v_gene: TRBV9; CDR3nt: TGTGCCAGCAGCGTAGCCGACCCGAGGACGGATGAGCAGTTCTTC; CDR3aa: CASSVADPRTDEQFF